The clone carrying this T cell receptor (beta chain) was found many times. Germline V gene lookup returns CDR1 SQVTM and CDR2 ANQGSEA. CDR3 size: 14 residues. The V gene lost 2 bases and the J gene lost 6 bases, with 16 bases spanning the gap. The data are from a study of patients and donors after allogeneic stem cell transplantation. TCRdb itself ran the RT-PCR reads through MiXCR, one entry per CDR3 protein. The data hold roughly 30,000 distinct CDR3 sequences, with approximately 6.3% observed a single time. The rearrangement uses TRBV29-1 and TRBJ1-1, with a weak D call TRBD1 (5 bases). Material: blood, either unsorted or a sorted T cell fraction (not recorded which). The sequence was collected from a human donor who was either an allogeneic HSCT recipient or a stem cell or donor lymphocyte infusion donor (not recorded which). It is not recorded whose cells these are; they may come from a transplant donor. CDR3 amino acids: CSVEPHAGGAEAFF. CDR3 bases: TGCAGCGTTGAACCACACGCCGGGGGGGCTGAAGCTTTCTTT.